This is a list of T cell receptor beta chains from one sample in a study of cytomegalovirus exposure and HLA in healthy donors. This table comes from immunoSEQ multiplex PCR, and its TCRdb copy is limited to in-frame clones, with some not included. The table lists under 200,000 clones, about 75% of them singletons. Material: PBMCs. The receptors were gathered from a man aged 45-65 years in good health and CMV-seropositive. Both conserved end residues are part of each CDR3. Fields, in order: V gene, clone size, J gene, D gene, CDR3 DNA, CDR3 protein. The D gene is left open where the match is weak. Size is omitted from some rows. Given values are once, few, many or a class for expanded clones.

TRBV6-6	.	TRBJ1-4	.	TGTGCCAGCAGTTACAGCGGGGCTCGTAATGAAAAACTGTTTTTT	CASSYSGARNEKLFF
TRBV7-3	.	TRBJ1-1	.	TGTGCCAGCAGCTTAATGGCAGGGAAAAGTGTCACTGAAGCTTTCTTT	CASSLMAGKSVTEAFF
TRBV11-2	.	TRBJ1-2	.	TGTGCCAGCAGCTTAGTCCCAGGTCATGGCTACACCTTC	CASSLVPGHGYTF
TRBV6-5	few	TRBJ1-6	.	TGTGCCAGCAGTTACCAGGGTTTTGCACCCCTCCACTTT	CASSYQGFAPLHF
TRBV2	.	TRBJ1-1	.	TGTGCCAGCACCAACAGCTTGGCTTTCTTT	CASTNSLAFF
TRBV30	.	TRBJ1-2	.	TGTGCCTGGAGTTCCCGGACAGCGATGATTAACTATGGCTACACCTTC	CAWSSRTAMINYGYTF
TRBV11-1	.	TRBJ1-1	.	TGTGCCAGCAGCCACGGACATGAGATATTAGAAGCTTTCTTT	CASSHGHEILEAFF
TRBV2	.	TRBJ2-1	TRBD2	TGTGCCAGCAGGGCCACTAGCGGGGGGGCCAATGAGCAGTTCTTC	CASRATSGGANEQFF
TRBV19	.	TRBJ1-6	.	TGTGCCAGTAGTATTAATCATTCACCCCTCCACTTT	CASSINHSPLHF
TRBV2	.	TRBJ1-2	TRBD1	TGTGCCAGCAGTCTACAGGGGGGCGCGGGCTACACCTTC	CASSLQGGAGYTF
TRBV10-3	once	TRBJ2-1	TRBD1	TGTGCCATCAGTGAGGCTCAGGGGGTCGATGAGCAGTTCTTC	CAISEAQGVDEQFF
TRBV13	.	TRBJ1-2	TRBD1	TGTGCCAGCAGCCCAGGGGGGAGCCTTACGAACTATGGCTACACCTTC	CASSPGGSLTNYGYTF
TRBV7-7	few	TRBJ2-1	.	TGTGCCAGCAGCTTAGCCCCAAAGAGCGATGAGCAGTTCTTC	CASSLAPKSDEQFF
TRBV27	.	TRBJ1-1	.	TGTGCCAGCAGTTTCTCGTCCCGGGACGGGGGTCAAAAAGCTTTCTTT	CASSFSSRDGGQKAFF
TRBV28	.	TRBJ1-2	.	TGTGCCAGCAGTTCTGCCCGGGGGGGCTATGGCTACACCTTC	CASSSARGGYGYTF
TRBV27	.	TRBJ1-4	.	TGTGCCAGCAGCTTTTCAGGGGTTAATGAAAAACTGTTTTTT	CASSFSGVNEKLFF
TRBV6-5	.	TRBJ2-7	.	TGTGCCAGCAGCCGCGGGACCGAGCAGTACTTC	CASSRGTEQYF
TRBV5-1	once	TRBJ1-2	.	TGCGCCAGCAGCTTGGAACAGGGCTCTGGCTACACCTTC	CASSLEQGSGYTF
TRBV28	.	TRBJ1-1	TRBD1	TGTGCCAGCGGGACAGGGGCGAACACTGAAGCTTTCTTT	CASGTGANTEAFF
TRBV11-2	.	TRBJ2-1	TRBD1	TGTGCCAGCAGCGAGTACAGGGGTAGTGATGAGCAGTTCTTC	CASSEYRGSDEQFF
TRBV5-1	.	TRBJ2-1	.	TGCGCCAGCAGCTTGGTGGGCGCAACCTACAATGAGCAGTTCTTC	CASSLVGATYNEQFF
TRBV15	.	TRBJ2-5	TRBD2	TGTGCCACCAGAGCCGGGGGGAGAGAGACCCAGTACTTC	CATRAGGRETQYF
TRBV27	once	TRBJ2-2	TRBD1	TGTGCCAGCACCTCAGCTGGGACAGGGATAACCGGGGAGCTGTTTTTT	CASTSAGTGITGELFF
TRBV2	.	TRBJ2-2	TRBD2	TGTGCCAGCAGTGCTACTAGCGGCGGTTTATCACGGCTGTTTTTT	CASSATSGGLSRLFF
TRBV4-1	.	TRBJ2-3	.	TGCGCCAGCAGCCAATCCTCACTAGCTGAGAGCACAGATACGCAGTATTTT	CASSQSSLAESTDTQYF
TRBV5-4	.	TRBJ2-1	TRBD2	TGTGCCAGCAGTTCCGGGACTACTTACAATGAGCAGTTCTTC	CASSSGTTYNEQFF
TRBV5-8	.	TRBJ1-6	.	TGTGCCAGCAGCTTGGAGACACTCCTCCACTTT	CASSLETLLHF
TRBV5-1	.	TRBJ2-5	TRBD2	TGCGCCAGCAGCACTACTAGCGGGGGATTAGAGACCCAGTACTTC	CASSTTSGGLETQYF
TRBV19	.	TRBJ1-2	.	TGTGCCAGTAATTCCGTCTTTGGCTACACCTTC	CASNSVFGYTF
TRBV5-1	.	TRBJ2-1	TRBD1	TGCGCCAGCAGCGCGACAGGGAGCAATGAGCAGTTCTTC	CASSATGSNEQFF
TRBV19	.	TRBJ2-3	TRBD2	TGTGCCAGTAGTATATGGGATAGCGGGGGGGCTGATACGCAGTATTTT	CASSIWDSGGADTQYF
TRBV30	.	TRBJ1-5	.	TGTGCCTGGAGTGTTATGGGGGCTCAGCCCCAGCATTTT	CAWSVMGAQPQHF
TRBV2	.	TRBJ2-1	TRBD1	TGTGCCAGCAGTGATCCCGGTTTGACAGGGGGCATTTCCTACAATGAGCAGTTCTTC	CASSDPGLTGGISYNEQFF
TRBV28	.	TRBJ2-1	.	TGTGCCAGCAGCCCCCTTTGGGGCGTCTACAATGAGCAGTTCTTC	CASSPLWGVYNEQFF
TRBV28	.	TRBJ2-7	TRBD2	TGTGCCAGCAGTTTAGGGGTTAGCGGGGGGGCACCTCGCTTC	CASSLGVSGGAPRF
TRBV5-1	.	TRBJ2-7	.	TGCGCCAGCAGCTTGGATGGAGGGTCGGACGAGCAGTACTTC	CASSLDGGSDEQYF
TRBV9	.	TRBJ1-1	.	TGTGCCAGCAGCGTAGAGGGGGGGGGCACTGAAGCTTTCTTT	CASSVEGGGTEAFF
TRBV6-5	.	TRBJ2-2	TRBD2	TGTGCCAGCAGTTACTCAGTCAGCGGGGGCCCCGGGGAGCTGTTTTTT	CASSYSVSGGPGELFF
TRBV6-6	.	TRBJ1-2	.	TGTGCCAGCAGTGCCACAGGGAGGGTTGGGGGCTACACCTTC	CASSATGRVGGYTF
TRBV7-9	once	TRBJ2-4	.	TGTGCCAGCAGCTTATATCCGGGATTAAGAAACATTCAGTACTTC	CASSLYPGLRNIQYF
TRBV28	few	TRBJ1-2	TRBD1	TGTGCCAGCAGTTTCCCCTCCGGGACAGGAGATCAACCAAACTATGGCTACACCTTC	CASSFPSGTGDQPNYGYTF
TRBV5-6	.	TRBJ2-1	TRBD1	TGTGCCAGCAGCTTGGGGACAGGGGCTGATGAGCAGTTCTTC	CASSLGTGADEQFF
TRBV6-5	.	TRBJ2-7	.	TGTGCCAGCAGCCTGACTGGCTCCTACGAGCAGTACTTC	CASSLTGSYEQYF
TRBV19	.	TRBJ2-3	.	TGTGCCAGTAGTCTCGACAGTACTAGCACAGATACGCAGTATTTT	CASSLDSTSTDTQYF
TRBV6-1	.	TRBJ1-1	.	TGTGCCAGCAGGAAGGTCGGAGGGATGAACACTGAAGCTTTCTTT	CASRKVGGMNTEAFF
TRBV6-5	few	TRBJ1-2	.	TGTGCCAGCAGTTACAGCGGCAACTATGGCTACACCTTC	CASSYSGNYGYTF
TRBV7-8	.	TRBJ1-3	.	TGTGCCAGCAGCTTAGTCCCCCCCAGCGACTCTGGAAACACCATATATTTT	CASSLVPPSDSGNTIYF
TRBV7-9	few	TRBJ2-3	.	TGTGCCAGCAGCTTATTAGCGGGACAGAACACAGATACGCAGTATTTT	CASSLLAGQNTDTQYF
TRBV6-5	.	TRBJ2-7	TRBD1	TGTGCCAGCAGTCCTCCGGGACAGGGTGGGCAGTACTTC	CASSPPGQGGQYF
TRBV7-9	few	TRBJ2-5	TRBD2	TGTGCCAGCAGCCCCCACGGGGGGGACCAAGAGACCCAGTACTTC	CASSPHGGDQETQYF
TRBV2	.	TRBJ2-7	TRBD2	TGTGCCAGCAGTGCCGGGGGGATCTCCTACGAGCAGTACTTC	CASSAGGISYEQYF
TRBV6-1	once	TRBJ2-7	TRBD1	TGTGCCAGCAGGACAGGGAGCATTAGCGAGCAGTACTTC	CASRTGSISEQYF
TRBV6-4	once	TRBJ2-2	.	TGTGCCAGCAGCCCGGACTCCTTGAACACCGGGGAGCTGTTTTTT	CASSPDSLNTGELFF
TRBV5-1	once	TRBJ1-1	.	TGCGCCAGCAGCTTGGTGTCAGAATTGTCATTCACTGAAGCTTTCTTT	CASSLVSELSFTEAFF
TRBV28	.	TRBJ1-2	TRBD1	TGTGCCAGCAGTTTTCCGGGACAGATTATGGTGGGCTACACCTTC	CASSFPGQIMVGYTF
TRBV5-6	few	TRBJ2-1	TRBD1	TGTGCCAGCAGCATAGGACAGGGGGTTGAGTTCTTC	CASSIGQGVEFF